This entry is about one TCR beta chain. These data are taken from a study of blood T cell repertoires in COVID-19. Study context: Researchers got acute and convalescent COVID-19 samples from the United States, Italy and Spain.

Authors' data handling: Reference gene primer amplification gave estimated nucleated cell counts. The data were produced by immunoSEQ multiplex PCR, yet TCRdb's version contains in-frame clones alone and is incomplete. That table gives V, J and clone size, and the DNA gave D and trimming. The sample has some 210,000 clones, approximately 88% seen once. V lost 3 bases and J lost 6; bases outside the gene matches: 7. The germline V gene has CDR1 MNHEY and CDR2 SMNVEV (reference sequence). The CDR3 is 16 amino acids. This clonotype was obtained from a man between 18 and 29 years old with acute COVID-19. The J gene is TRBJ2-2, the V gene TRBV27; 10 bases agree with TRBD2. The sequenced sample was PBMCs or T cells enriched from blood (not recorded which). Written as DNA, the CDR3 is TGTGCCAGCAGTTTCCTAGCGGGAGAGAGGGCCGGGGAGCTGTTTTTT. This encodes CASSFLAGERAGELFF.